This T cell receptor beta chain appears in the sequencing data of a study of T cells in Graves' hyperthyroidism and ophthalmopathy. Study-wide context: Specimen type is peripheral blood, collected at initial diagnosis prior to any treatment.

At least ten counts were recorded for this clonotype. Antigen unknown. The source material, RNA transcripts, was used to amplify TCR beta CDR3 regions. RT-PCR in the first round (using the HTBI primer set) targeted the TCR CDR3. One entry per CDR3 protein, called by TCRdb with MiXCR from the multiplex PCR reads. This table holds about 530,000 distinct CDR3 sequences, 17% found once. This CDR3 is built from 13 residues. The V end lost 5 bases, the J end lost 5 bases, and 12 bases lay between the germline ends. CDR1 is MNHEY and CDR2 is SVGEGT in the germline V gene. Study conclusions and caveats: Most thyroid clonotypes expanded above 0.001 appeared in blood too. Stable hyperthyroidism was told apart from ophthalmopathy by a model built on 13 V-J features. The model made its ophthalmopathy prediction, and onset followed a median about 6 months later.

The receptor was derived from a young woman with Graves' ophthalmopathy. Specimen: blood. The chain has TRBV6-2 or TRBV6-3 and TRBJ2-5, with a tentative D call TRBD2 (7 bases). The CDR3 coding sequence is TGTGCCAGCAGTCCGGAGGGGGGGGAGACCCAGTACTTC. As protein: CASSPEGGETQYF.